The subject of this entry is one T cell receptor (beta chain). Different DNA sequences within this sample yield the same CDR3. The data belong to a study of blood T cell repertoires in COVID-19. This CDR3 contains 15 residues. Trimming removed 4 bases from V and 0 bases from J; junction bases left unmatched: 3. CDR1 and CDR2 (germline): SGHRS, YFSETQ. Generated by immunoSEQ multiplex PCR, the TCRdb table keeps only in-frame clones and is missing some. The table has more than 250,000 clones, about 86% seen once. The sequenced sample consisted of peripheral blood. The clonotype comes from a woman aged 45-65 years with acute or convalescent COVID-19. V usage is TRBV5-1 and J usage is TRBJ2-3; 9 positions match TRBD1. The CDR3 DNA reads TGCGCCAGCAGCCGGGACAGGGCCAGCACAGATACGCAGTATTTT. Translating gives CASSRDRASTDTQYF.